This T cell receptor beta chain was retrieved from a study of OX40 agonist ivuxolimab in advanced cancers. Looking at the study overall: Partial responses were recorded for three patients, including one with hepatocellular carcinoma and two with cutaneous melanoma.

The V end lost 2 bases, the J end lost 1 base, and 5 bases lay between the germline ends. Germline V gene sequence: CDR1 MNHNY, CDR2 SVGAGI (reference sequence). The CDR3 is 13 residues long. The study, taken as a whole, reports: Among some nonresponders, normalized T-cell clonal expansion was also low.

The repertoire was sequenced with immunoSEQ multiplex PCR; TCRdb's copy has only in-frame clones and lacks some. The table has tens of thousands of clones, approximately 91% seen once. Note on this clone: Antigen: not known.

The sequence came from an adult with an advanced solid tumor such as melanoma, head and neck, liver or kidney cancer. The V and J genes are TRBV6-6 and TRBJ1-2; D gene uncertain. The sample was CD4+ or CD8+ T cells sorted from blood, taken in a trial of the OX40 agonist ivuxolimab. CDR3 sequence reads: CASSYVVNYGYTF. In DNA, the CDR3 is TGTGCCAGCAGTTACGTGGTTAACTATGGCTACACCTTC.